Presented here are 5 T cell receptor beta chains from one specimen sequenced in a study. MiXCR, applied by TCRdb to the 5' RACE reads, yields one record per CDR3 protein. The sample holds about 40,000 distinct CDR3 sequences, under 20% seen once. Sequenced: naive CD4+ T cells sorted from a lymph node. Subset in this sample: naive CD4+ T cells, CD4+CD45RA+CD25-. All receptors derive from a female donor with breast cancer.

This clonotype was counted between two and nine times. CDR3: CASSSIGTSGVNEQFF. The CDR3 DNA reads as TGCGCCAGCAGCTCAATCGGGACTAGCGGAGTCAATGAGCAGTTCTTC. This sequence joins TRBV5-1 and TRBJ2-1; 11 nucleotides align to TRBD2. Per germline, CDR1 SGHRS and CDR2 YFSETQ. The CDR3 is 16 residues long. J was trimmed by 6 bases and V by 3 bases; bases with no gene match: 8.

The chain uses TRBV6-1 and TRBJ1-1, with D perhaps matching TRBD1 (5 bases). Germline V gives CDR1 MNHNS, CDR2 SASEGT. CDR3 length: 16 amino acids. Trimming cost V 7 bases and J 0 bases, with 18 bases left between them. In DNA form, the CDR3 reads TGTGCCAGCATTACGAAATCCGGGACGGTGAACACTGAAGCTTTCTTT. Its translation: CASITKSGTVNTEAFF.

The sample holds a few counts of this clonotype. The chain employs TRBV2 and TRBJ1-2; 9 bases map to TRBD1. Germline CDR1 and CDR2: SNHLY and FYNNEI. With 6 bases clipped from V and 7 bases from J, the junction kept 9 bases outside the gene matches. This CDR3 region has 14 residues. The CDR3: CASRDGTGLFGYTF. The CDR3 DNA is TGTGCCAGCAGGGATGGGACAGGGCTTTTTGGCTACACCTTC.

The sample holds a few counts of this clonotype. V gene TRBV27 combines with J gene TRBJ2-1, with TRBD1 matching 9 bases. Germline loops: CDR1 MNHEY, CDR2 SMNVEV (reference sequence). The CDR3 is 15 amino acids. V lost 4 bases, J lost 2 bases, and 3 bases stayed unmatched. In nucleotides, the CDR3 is TGTGCCAGCAGTTCGGACAGGGGAACCTACAATGAGCAGTTCTTC. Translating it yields CASSSDRGTYNEQFF.

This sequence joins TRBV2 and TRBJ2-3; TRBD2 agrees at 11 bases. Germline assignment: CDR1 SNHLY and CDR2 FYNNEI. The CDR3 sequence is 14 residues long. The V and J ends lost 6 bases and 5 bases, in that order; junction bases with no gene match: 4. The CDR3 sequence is CASRPGLAVDTQYF. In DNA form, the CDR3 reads TGTGCCAGCAGACCGGGACTAGCGGTAGATACGCAGTATTTT.